The rows below give T cell receptor beta chains drawn from one sample of a study of cytomegalovirus exposure and HLA in healthy donors. Repertoires were generated with immunoSEQ multiplex PCR, while TCRdb's copy carries only in-frame clones and drops some. The table lists over 100,000 clones, just under 80% of them singletons. Material for sequencing was PBMCs. The receptors derive from a young man in good health and CMV-seronegative. CDR3s include the opening cysteine and the closing phenylalanine or tryptophan. Fields, in order: V gene, clone size, D gene, J gene, CDR3 protein, CDR3 DNA. The D gene is left open where the match is weak. Clone size is stated in some rows and not others, as once, few, many or a class when expanded.

v_gene: TRBV6-5
abundance: NA
d_gene: TRBD1
j_gene: TRBJ1-1
CDR3aa: CASSTRTGGNTEAFF
CDR3nt: TGTGCCAGCAGTACCCGGACAGGGGGGAACACTGAAGCTTTCTTT

v_gene: TRBV5-4
abundance: NA
d_gene: TRBD1
j_gene: TRBJ2-5
CDR3aa: CASSSGQAQETQYF
CDR3nt: TGTGCCAGCAGTTCGGGACAGGCCCAAGAGACCCAGTACTTC

v_gene: TRBV2
abundance: NA
d_gene: NA
j_gene: TRBJ2-7
CDR3aa: CASRADSYEQYF
CDR3nt: TGTGCCAGCAGGGCCGACAGTTACGAGCAGTACTTC

v_gene: TRBV11-2
abundance: NA
d_gene: NA
j_gene: TRBJ2-7
CDR3aa: CASSSKTRQYEQYF
CDR3nt: TGTGCCAGCAGCTCCAAAACTAGGCAGTACGAGCAGTACTTC

v_gene: TRBV4-1
abundance: NA
d_gene: NA
j_gene: TRBJ2-5
CDR3aa: CASSQAYGRETQYF
CDR3nt: TGCGCCAGCAGCCAGGCGTACGGGAGAGAGACCCAGTACTTC

v_gene: TRBV13
abundance: NA
d_gene: TRBD2
j_gene: TRBJ2-3
CDR3aa: CASSLNGGADTQYF
CDR3nt: TGTGCCAGCAGCTTGAACGGGGGGGCGGATACGCAGTATTTT

v_gene: TRBV7-9
abundance: few
d_gene: TRBD1
j_gene: TRBJ1-2
CDR3aa: CASSWRQGARNHYGYTF
CDR3nt: TGTGCCAGCAGCTGGAGACAGGGGGCGAGGAATCACTATGGCTACACCTTC

v_gene: TRBV25-1
abundance: NA
d_gene: NA
j_gene: TRBJ1-4
CDR3aa: CASSTRGRANEKLFF
CDR3nt: TGTGCCAGCAGTACCAGGGGTCGAGCTAATGAAAAACTGTTTTTT

v_gene: TRBV27
abundance: NA
d_gene: NA
j_gene: TRBJ1-1
CDR3aa: CASRTGSNTEAFF
CDR3nt: TGTGCCAGCAGGACAGGTTCGAACACTGAAGCTTTCTTT

v_gene: TRBV7-9
abundance: NA
d_gene: NA
j_gene: TRBJ1-1
CDR3aa: CASSSQDRLNTEAFF
CDR3nt: TGTGCCAGCAGCTCCCAGGACAGATTGAACACTGAAGCTTTCTTT

v_gene: TRBV4-1
abundance: NA
d_gene: NA
j_gene: TRBJ1-5
CDR3aa: CASSQVGGRPPQHF
CDR3nt: TGCGCCAGCAGCCAAGTGGGGGGGCGGCCGCCCCAGCATTTT

v_gene: TRBV5-1
abundance: NA
d_gene: TRBD2
j_gene: TRBJ2-5
CDR3aa: CASSWGGRDRETQYF
CDR3nt: TGCGCCAGCAGCTGGGGGGGACGGGACCGCGAGACCCAGTACTTC

v_gene: TRBV9
abundance: NA
d_gene: NA
j_gene: TRBJ1-6
CDR3aa: CARQRVASPLHF
CDR3nt: TGTGCCCGCCAGAGGGTGGCTTCACCCCTCCACTTT

v_gene: TRBV28
abundance: NA
d_gene: TRBD2
j_gene: TRBJ2-2
CDR3aa: CASSSPSGITGELFF
CDR3nt: TGTGCCAGCAGTTCTCCTAGCGGGATCACCGGGGAGCTGTTTTTT

v_gene: TRBV6-5
abundance: few
d_gene: TRBD1
j_gene: TRBJ2-2
CDR3aa: CASRGQTNTGELFF
CDR3nt: TGTGCCAGCAGGGGACAGACGAACACCGGGGAGCTGTTTTTT

v_gene: TRBV7-9
abundance: few
d_gene: NA
j_gene: TRBJ1-5
CDR3aa: CASSLEGGNQPQHF
CDR3nt: TGTGCCAGCAGCTTGGAGGGAGGCAATCAGCCCCAGCATTTT

v_gene: TRBV7-2
abundance: NA
d_gene: TRBD2
j_gene: TRBJ2-5
CDR3aa: CASRNGGTSGGVGETQYF
CDR3nt: TGTGCCAGCAGGAACGGTGGGACTAGCGGGGGCGTGGGTGAGACCCAGTACTTC

v_gene: TRBV7-2
abundance: NA
d_gene: TRBD1
j_gene: TRBJ1-4
CDR3aa: CASSNGQGDLRLGKLFF
CDR3nt: TGTGCCAGCAGCAATGGACAGGGCGATCTAAGACTTGGAAAACTGTTTTTT

v_gene: TRBV6-5
abundance: NA
d_gene: NA
j_gene: TRBJ1-2
CDR3aa: CASSYDRERGYTF
CDR3nt: TGTGCCAGCAGTTACGACAGAGAGAGGGGCTACACCTTC

v_gene: TRBV15
abundance: NA
d_gene: TRBD1
j_gene: TRBJ1-2
CDR3aa: CATSRDQGAYGYTF
CDR3nt: TGTGCCACCAGCAGAGACCAGGGGGCCTATGGCTACACCTTC

v_gene: TRBV28
abundance: NA
d_gene: TRBD1
j_gene: TRBJ1-4
CDR3aa: CASSFQTGGRGLYEKLFF
CDR3nt: TGTGCCAGCAGTTTTCAGACAGGGGGGAGGGGTTTATATGAAAAACTGTTTTTT

v_gene: TRBV6-6
abundance: NA
d_gene: NA
j_gene: TRBJ2-7
CDR3aa: CASSYGQRLFYEQYF
CDR3nt: TGTGCCAGCAGTTACGGACAGCGGTTATTCTACGAGCAGTACTTC

v_gene: TRBV7-2
abundance: NA
d_gene: TRBD1
j_gene: TRBJ2-5
CDR3aa: CASSGGTGQETQYF
CDR3nt: TGTGCCAGCAGCGGAGGGACAGGTCAAGAGACCCAGTACTTC

v_gene: TRBV2
abundance: NA
d_gene: NA
j_gene: TRBJ2-7
CDR3aa: CASSEVGARQGIYEQYF
CDR3nt: TGTGCCAGCAGTGAAGTAGGTGCTCGGCAGGGGATCTACGAGCAGTACTTC

v_gene: TRBV4-1
abundance: NA
d_gene: NA
j_gene: TRBJ1-1
CDR3aa: CASSLRGNTEAFF
CDR3nt: TGCGCCAGCAGCCTCCGGGGGAACACTGAAGCTTTCTTT

v_gene: TRBV11-2
abundance: NA
d_gene: NA
j_gene: TRBJ2-5
CDR3aa: CASSPIAREAQYF
CDR3nt: TGTGCCAGCAGCCCAATCGCTAGGGAGGCCCAGTACTTC

v_gene: TRBV19
abundance: few
d_gene: TRBD2
j_gene: TRBJ2-3
CDR3aa: CASSQGLAASTDTQYF
CDR3nt: TGTGCCAGTAGCCAGGGACTAGCGGCCAGCACAGATACGCAGTATTTT

v_gene: TRBV5-8
abundance: NA
d_gene: NA
j_gene: TRBJ2-7
CDR3aa: CASSLLSSYEQYF
CDR3nt: TGTGCCAGCAGCCTACTTAGCTCCTACGAGCAGTACTTC

v_gene: TRBV6-6
abundance: NA
d_gene: TRBD1
j_gene: TRBJ2-3
CDR3aa: CASRGQGTDTQYF
CDR3nt: TGTGCCAGCAGAGGACAGGGAACAGATACGCAGTATTTT

v_gene: TRBV28
abundance: NA
d_gene: TRBD1
j_gene: TRBJ1-4
CDR3aa: CASSLTGQPLSF
CDR3nt: TGTGCCAGCAGTTTGACGGGACAGCCACTCTCTTTT

v_gene: TRBV10-3
abundance: NA
d_gene: NA
j_gene: TRBJ2-3
CDR3aa: CAISELMLDTQYF
CDR3nt: TGTGCCATCAGTGAGTTAATGTTAGATACGCAGTATTTT

v_gene: TRBV4-2
abundance: once
d_gene: TRBD1
j_gene: TRBJ2-4
CDR3aa: CASSQGDTGGKDIQYF
CDR3nt: TGTGCCAGCAGCCAAGGGGACACAGGGGGGAAAGACATTCAGTACTTC

v_gene: TRBV29-1
abundance: NA
d_gene: NA
j_gene: TRBJ2-5
CDR3aa: CSVEDAGGETQYF
CDR3nt: TGCAGCGTTGAAGACGCGGGTGGGGAGACCCAGTACTTC

v_gene: TRBV5-1
abundance: NA
d_gene: NA
j_gene: TRBJ1-2
CDR3aa: CASSLGTGDNYGYTF
CDR3nt: TGCGCCAGCAGCTTAGGAACGGGAGATAACTATGGCTACACCTTC

v_gene: TRBV5-6
abundance: NA
d_gene: NA
j_gene: TRBJ1-1
CDR3aa: CASPSRGVNTEAFF
CDR3nt: TGTGCCAGCCCAAGCAGGGGCGTGAACACTGAAGCTTTCTTT

v_gene: TRBV5-1
abundance: NA
d_gene: TRBD2
j_gene: TRBJ2-7
CDR3aa: CASSPGTSGLYEQYF
CDR3nt: TGCGCCAGCAGCCCCGGGACTAGCGGACTCTACGAGCAGTACTTC

v_gene: TRBV2
abundance: NA
d_gene: TRBD2
j_gene: TRBJ2-5
CDR3aa: CASTDGGLAGSEETQYF
CDR3nt: TGTGCCAGCACCGACGGTGGACTAGCGGGATCTGAGGAGACCCAGTACTTC

v_gene: TRBV5-4
abundance: NA
d_gene: NA
j_gene: TRBJ2-7
CDR3aa: CASSRQASYEQYF
CDR3nt: TGTGCCAGCAGTCGACAGGCGTCCTACGAGCAGTACTTC

v_gene: TRBV7-9
abundance: once
d_gene: NA
j_gene: TRBJ2-1
CDR3aa: CASSFLSYNEQFF
CDR3nt: TGTGCCAGCAGCTTCCTTTCCTACAATGAGCAGTTCTTC

v_gene: TRBV28
abundance: NA
d_gene: NA
j_gene: TRBJ1-1
CDR3aa: CASRLTPTNTEAFF
CDR3nt: TGTGCCAGCAGATTGACACCAACGAACACTGAAGCTTTCTTT